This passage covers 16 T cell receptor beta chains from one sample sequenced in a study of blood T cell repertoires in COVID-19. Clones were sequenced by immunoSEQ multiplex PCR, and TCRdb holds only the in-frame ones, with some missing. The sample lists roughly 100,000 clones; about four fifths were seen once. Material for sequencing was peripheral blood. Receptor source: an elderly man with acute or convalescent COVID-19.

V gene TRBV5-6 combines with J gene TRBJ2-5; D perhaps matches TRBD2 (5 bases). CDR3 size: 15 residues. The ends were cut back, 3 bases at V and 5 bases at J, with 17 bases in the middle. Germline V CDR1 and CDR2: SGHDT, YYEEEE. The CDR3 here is CASSWVGRTGETQYF. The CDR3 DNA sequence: TGTGCCAGCAGCTGGGTTGGTCGTACGGGGGAGACCCAGTACTTC.

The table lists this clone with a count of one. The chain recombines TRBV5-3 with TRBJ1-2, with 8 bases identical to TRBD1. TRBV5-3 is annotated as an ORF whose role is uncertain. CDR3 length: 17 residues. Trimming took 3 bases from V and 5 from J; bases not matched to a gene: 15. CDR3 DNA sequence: TGTGCCAGAAGCTGGAACGTAAGTGACAGGGGCGCTTATGGCTACACCTTC. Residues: CARSWNVSDRGAYGYTF.

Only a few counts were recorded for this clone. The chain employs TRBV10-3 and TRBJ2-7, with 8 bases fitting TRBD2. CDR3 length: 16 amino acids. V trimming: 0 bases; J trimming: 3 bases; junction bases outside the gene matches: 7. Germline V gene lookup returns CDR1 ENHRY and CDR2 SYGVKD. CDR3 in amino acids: CAISESTAGEVYEQYF. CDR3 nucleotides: TGTGCCATCAGTGAGTCGACAGCGGGAGAGGTCTACGAGCAGTACTTC.

The CDR3 sequence: CASSGGQNTYEQYF. The CDR3 region has the DNA TGCGCCAGCAGCGGCGGACAGAACACCTACGAGCAGTACTTC. The genes are TRBV5-1 and TRBJ2-7, with D tentatively TRBD1 (6 bases). The germline V gene encodes CDR1 SGHRS and CDR2 YFSETQ. Deletions cut 4 bases from V and 2 bases from J, with 13 bases between. This CDR3 has 14 amino acids.

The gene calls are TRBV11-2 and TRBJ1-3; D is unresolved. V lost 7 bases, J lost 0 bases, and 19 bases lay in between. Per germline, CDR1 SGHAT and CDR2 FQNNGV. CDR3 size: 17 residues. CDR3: CASKNIIRGSSGNTIYF. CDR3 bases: TGTGCCAGCAAGAATATAATACGGGGAAGCTCTGGAAACACCATATATTTT.

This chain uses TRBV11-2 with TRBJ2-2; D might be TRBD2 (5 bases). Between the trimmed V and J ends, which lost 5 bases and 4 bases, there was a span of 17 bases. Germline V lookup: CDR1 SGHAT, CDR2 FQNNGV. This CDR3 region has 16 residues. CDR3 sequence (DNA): TGTGCCAGCAGCCCCCACCGCGGACTTTCCACCGGGGAGCTGTTTTTT. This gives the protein CASSPHRGLSTGELFF.

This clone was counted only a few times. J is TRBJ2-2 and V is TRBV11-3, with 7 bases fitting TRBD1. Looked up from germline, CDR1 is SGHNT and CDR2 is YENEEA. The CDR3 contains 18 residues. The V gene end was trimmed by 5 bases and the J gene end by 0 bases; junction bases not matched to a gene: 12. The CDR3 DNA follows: TGTGCCAGCAGCCCTGGACAGGTGGTCTACGCGAACACCGGGGAGCTGTTTTTT. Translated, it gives CASSPGQVVYANTGELFF.

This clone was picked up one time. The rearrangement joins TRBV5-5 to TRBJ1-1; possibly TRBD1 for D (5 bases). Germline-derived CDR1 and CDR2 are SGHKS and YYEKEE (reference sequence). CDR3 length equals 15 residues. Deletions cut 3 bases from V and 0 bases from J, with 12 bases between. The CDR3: CASSSLSGLNTEAFF. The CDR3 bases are TGTGCCAGCAGCTCCTTGTCAGGGTTGAACACTGAAGCTTTCTTT.

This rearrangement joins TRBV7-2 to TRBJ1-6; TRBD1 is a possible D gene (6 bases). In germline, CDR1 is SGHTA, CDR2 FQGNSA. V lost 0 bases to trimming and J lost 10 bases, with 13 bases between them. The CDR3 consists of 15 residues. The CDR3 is CASSLAAGVRSPLHF. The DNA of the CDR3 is TGTGCCAGCAGCTTAGCGGCAGGGGTACGATCACCCCTCCACTTT.

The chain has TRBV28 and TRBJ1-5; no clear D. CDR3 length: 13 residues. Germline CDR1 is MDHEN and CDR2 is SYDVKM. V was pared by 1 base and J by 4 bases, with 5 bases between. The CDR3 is CASSLSGNQPQHF. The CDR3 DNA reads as TGTGCCAGCAGTTTATCCGGGAATCAGCCCCAGCATTTT.

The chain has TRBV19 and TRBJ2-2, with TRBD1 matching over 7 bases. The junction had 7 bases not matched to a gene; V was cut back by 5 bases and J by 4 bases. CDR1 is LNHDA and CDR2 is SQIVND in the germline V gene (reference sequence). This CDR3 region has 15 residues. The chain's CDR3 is CASSPRQGGTGELFF. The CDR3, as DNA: TGTGCCAGTAGTCCGCGACAGGGTGGCACCGGGGAGCTGTTTTTT.

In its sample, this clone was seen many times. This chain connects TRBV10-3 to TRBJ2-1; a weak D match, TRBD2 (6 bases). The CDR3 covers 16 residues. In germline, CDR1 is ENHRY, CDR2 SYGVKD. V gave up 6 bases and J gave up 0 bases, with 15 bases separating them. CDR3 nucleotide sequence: TGTGCCATCAGCGCTCGCGGGGAGAGCTCCTACAATGAGCAGTTCTTC. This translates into CAISARGESSYNEQFF.

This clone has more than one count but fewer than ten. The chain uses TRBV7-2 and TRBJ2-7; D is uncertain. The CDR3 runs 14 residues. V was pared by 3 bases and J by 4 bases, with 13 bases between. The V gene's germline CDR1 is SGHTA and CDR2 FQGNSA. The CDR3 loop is CASSFGSDKYEQYF. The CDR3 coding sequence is TGTGCCAGCAGCTTCGGGTCGGATAAATACGAGCAGTACTTC.

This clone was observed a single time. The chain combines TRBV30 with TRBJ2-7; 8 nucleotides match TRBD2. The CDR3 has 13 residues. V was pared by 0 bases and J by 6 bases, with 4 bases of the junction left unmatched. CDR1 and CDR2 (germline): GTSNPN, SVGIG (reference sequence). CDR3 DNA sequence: TGTGCCTGGAGTGTACGGGAGGGAGCCGAGCAGTACTTC. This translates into CAWSVREGAEQYF. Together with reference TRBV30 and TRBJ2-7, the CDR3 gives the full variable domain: SQTIHQWPATLVQPVGSPLSLECTVEGTSNPNLYWYRQAAGRGLQLLFYSVGIGQISSEVPQNLSASRPQDRQFILSSKKLLLSDSGFYLCAWSVREGAEQYFGPGTRLTVT.

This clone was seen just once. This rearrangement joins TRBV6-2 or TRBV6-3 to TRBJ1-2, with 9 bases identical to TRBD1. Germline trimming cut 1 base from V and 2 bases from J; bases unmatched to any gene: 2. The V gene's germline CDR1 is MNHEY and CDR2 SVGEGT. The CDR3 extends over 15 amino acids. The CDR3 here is CASSYWDRVNYGYTF. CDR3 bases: TGTGCCAGCAGTTACTGGGACAGGGTGAACTATGGCTACACCTTC.

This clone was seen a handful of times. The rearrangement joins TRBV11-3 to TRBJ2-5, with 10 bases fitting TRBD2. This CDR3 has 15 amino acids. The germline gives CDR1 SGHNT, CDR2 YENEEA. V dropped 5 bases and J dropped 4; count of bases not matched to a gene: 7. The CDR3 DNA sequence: TGTGCCAGCAGCCCTCGAGCGGGAGGGCTAGAGACCCAGTACTTC. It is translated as CASSPRAGGLETQYF.